The 30 T cell receptor beta chains listed next were all sequenced from one sample in a study of graft-versus-host responses after intestinal transplantation. No antigen has been assigned to these receptors. TCRdb's copy holds only in-frame clones and misses some; the assay was immunoSEQ multiplex PCR. This sample has some 120,000 clones, with more than 90% found just once. Specimen: unstimulated CD4+ T cells sorted from spleen or lymph node cells, collected before transplant. The receptors stem from a human donor who was the organ donor for an intestinal transplant.

The CDR3 DNA reads as TGTGCCAGCAGCCCGGCACTCTACACAGATACGCAGTATTTT. Protein: CASSPALYTDTQYF. This chain uses TRBV5-4 with TRBJ2-3; no clear D gene. The CDR3 covers 14 residues. The germline V gene encodes CDR1 SGHNT and CDR2 YYREEE (reference sequence). Trimming shortened V by 4 bases and J by 2 bases, and 11 bases separated the two germline ends.

The chain links TRBV27 to TRBJ2-3; 7 bases match TRBD1. This CDR3 region has 18 residues. CDR1 is MNHEY and CDR2 is SMNVEV in the germline V gene (reference sequence). The J segment lost 2 bases and the V segment lost 2 bases, leaving 13 bases of the junction unmatched. In DNA form, the CDR3 reads TGTGCCAGCAGTTTAGGGCCCCCAAGGACAGGTTACACAGATACGCAGTATTTT. This codes for CASSLGPPRTGYTDTQYF.

The rearrangement uses TRBV5-6 and TRBJ1-1; 7 nucleotides match TRBD1. Germline-derived CDR1 and CDR2 are SGHDT and YYEEEE. CDR3 size: 16 residues. The V gene end was trimmed by 4 bases and the J gene end by 0 bases; junction bases not matched to a gene: 9. CDR3 nucleotides: TGTGCCAGCAGCCTCGGAGCAGGGGGGATGAACACTGAAGCTTTCTTT. Its protein is CASSLGAGGMNTEAFF.

This chain uses TRBV4-1 with TRBJ2-7; 7 bases fit TRBD2. J gave up 5 bases and V 1 base, and 11 bases lay outside the gene matches. The CDR3 sequence is 16 residues long. The germline V gene encodes CDR1 MGHRA and CDR2 YSYEKL. The DNA for the CDR3 is TGCGCCAGCAGCCAAGGGTCGCGGCTAGCGGTGGACGAGCAGTACTTC. This codes for CASSQGSRLAVDEQYF.

The genes are TRBV12-2 and TRBJ2-5; the DNA was not compared with TRBD2, the D call given in the table. TRBV12-2 has pseudogene status. This CDR3 is 14 amino acids long. CDR3 protein: CASRDSVLQETQYF. The CDR3 coding sequence is TGTGCAAGTCGCGATAGCGTGCTACAAGAGACCCAGTACTTC.

This chain uses TRBV5-6 with TRBJ1-1; the D is unclear. Trimming took off 5 bases at V and 1 base at J, with 12 bases between the two ends. CDR1 and CDR2 (germline): SGHDT, YYEEEE. The CDR3 consists of 14 residues. This CDR3 is CASSKMARNTEAFF. The CDR3 nucleotides are TGTGCCAGCAGTAAGATGGCTCGGAACACTGAAGCTTTCTTT.

The V gene is TRBV9, the J gene TRBJ1-1, with 9 bases lining up with TRBD1. Germline lookup yields CDR1 SGDLS and CDR2 YYNGEE. The J segment lost 3 bases and the V segment lost 3 bases, leaving 9 bases of the junction unmatched. CDR3 length: 16 amino acids. In nucleotides, the CDR3 is TGTGCCAGCAGCGGCGGACAGGGGTCGTGGGACACTGAAGCTTTCTTT. It specifies CASSGGQGSWDTEAFF.

This rearrangement joins TRBV5-6 to TRBJ1-1; TRBD1 agrees at 9 bases. The CDR3 runs to 16 residues. The germline V gene encodes CDR1 SGHDT and CDR2 YYEEEE. J lost 1 base, V lost 4 bases, and 8 bases had no gene match. CDR3 coding DNA: TGTGCCAGCAGCGCGGACAGGGGTCGTTGGAACACTGAAGCTTTCTTT. Its translation is CASSADRGRWNTEAFF.

In nucleotides, the CDR3 is TGTGCCAGCAGTGAAGACATCAAGGCTTCACCCCTCCACTTT. It encodes CASSEDIKASPLHF. V is TRBV2 and J is TRBJ1-6; D unclear. V lost 1 base and J lost 9, with 10 bases in between. This CDR3 has 14 amino acids. The germline gives CDR1 SNHLY, CDR2 FYNNEI.

This clone has a single count. This chain links TRBV6-5 with TRBJ1-2, with D maybe TRBD1 (5 bases). The CDR3 contains 13 residues. Trimming pared 0 bases from V and 6 bases from J, leaving 8 bases between. The germline V gene encodes CDR1 MNHEY and CDR2 SVGAGI. The chain's CDR3 is CASSYSKGHGYTF. The CDR3 DNA sequence: TGTGCCAGCAGTTACTCGAAGGGACATGGCTACACCTTC.

V is TRBV11-3 and J is TRBJ2-7, with 10 bases matching TRBD1. Germline CDR1 and CDR2: SGHNT and YENEEA. Trimming at V came to 1 base and at J to 6 bases, leaving 0 bases not matched to a gene. The CDR3 runs 13 residues. The DNA for the CDR3 is TGTGCCAGCAGCTTAGGGACAGGGGGCGAGCAGTACTTC. Translating it yields CASSLGTGGEQYF.

This sequence joins TRBV5-1 and TRBJ1-2; a weak D match, TRBD1 (5 bases). V lost 4 bases, J lost 4 bases, and 17 bases lay in between. The CDR3 consists of 15 residues. CDR1 and CDR2 (germline): SGHRS, YFSETQ. CDR3 DNA: TGCGCCAGCAGCCTTGGAGGGGTAGGGATCTATGGCTACACCTTC. Translated: CASSLGGVGIYGYTF.

The rearrangement joins TRBV7-3 to TRBJ2-2; TRBD2 aligns across 9 bases. Unmatched junction bases numbered 0, after V lost 3 bases and J lost 1 base. The CDR3 consists of 15 residues. Germline loops: CDR1 SGHTA, CDR2 FQGTGA. CDR3: CASSLTSGNTGELFF. As DNA, the CDR3 is TGTGCCAGCAGCTTGACTAGCGGGAACACCGGGGAGCTGTTTTTT.

V and J are TRBV6-1 and TRBJ2-7; 9 bases fit TRBD2. CDR1 is MNHNS, CDR2 SASEGT, per germline. The CDR3 has 16 residues. J gave up 2 bases and V 2 bases, and 7 bases lay outside the gene matches. This CDR3 is CASSETGGRDPYEQYF. The CDR3 DNA follows: TGTGCCAGCAGTGAAACGGGCGGGAGGGACCCCTACGAGCAGTACTTC.

The chain recombines TRBV11-2 with TRBJ2-7; D gene ambiguous. Trimming cost V 2 bases and J 6 bases, with 11 bases left between them. Germline V gene lookup returns CDR1 SGHAT and CDR2 FQNNGV. This CDR3 spans 13 amino acids. DNA of the CDR3: TGTGCCAGCAGCTTAAGTAGCTCGTCCGAGCAGTACTTC. It yields the protein CASSLSSSSEQYF. Based on the CDR3 plus reference TRBV11-2 and TRBJ2-7, the full variable domain is EAGVAQSPRYKIIEKRQSVAFWCNPISGHATLYWYQQILGQGPKLLIQFQNNGVVDDSQLPKDRFSAERLKGVDSTLKIQPAKLEDSAVYLCASSLSSSSEQYFGPGTRLTVT.

The CDR3 is CASSLVDRIDEQYF. In DNA, the CDR3 is TGTGCCAGCAGCTTGGTAGACAGGATAGACGAGCAGTACTTC. The chain carries TRBV5-4 and TRBJ2-7; perhaps TRBD1 as D (6 bases). V dropped 0 bases and J dropped 5 bases, with 12 bases sitting between them. CDR1 is SGHNT and CDR2 is YYREEE in the germline V gene (reference sequence). This CDR3 comprises 14 residues.

This chain connects TRBV12-5 to TRBJ2-3; D is possibly TRBD2 (6 bases). Germline values: CDR1 LGHNT, CDR2 FRNRAP. The length of the CDR3 is 16 residues. Trimming stripped 5 bases from V and 0 bases from J, with 15 bases between. The CDR3 DNA sequence: TGTGCTAGTGGTACCGGACTAACCTCTAGCACAGATACGCAGTATTTT. Protein sequence: CASGTGLTSSTDTQYF.

The chain carries TRBV6-5 and TRBJ2-5; 7 nucleotides align to TRBD1. The last part of the DNA fits TRBJ2-7 better; the J call may be wrong. The V gene's germline CDR1 is MNHEY and CDR2 SVGAGI. The CDR3 runs 14 residues. CDR3 nucleotides: TGTGCCAGCAGTCCGCGGACAGGAGCCTACGAGCAGTACTTC. Encoded protein: CASSPRTGAYEQYF.

The rearrangement links TRBV6-5 to TRBJ2-7, with D hard to call. The V end was cut by 5 bases, the J end by 2 bases, with 7 bases between. This CDR3 spans 12 amino acids. CDR1 is MNHEY and CDR2 is SVGAGI in the germline V gene. CDR3 DNA sequence: TGTGCCAGCAGTCTGGATACCTACGAGCAGTACTTC. It encodes CASSLDTYEQYF.

The chain recombines TRBV28 with TRBJ1-1; 7 bases map to TRBD1. Trimming removed 7 bases from V and 4 bases from J; junction bases left unmatched: 12. This CDR3 comprises 15 residues. Looked up from germline, CDR1 is MDHEN and CDR2 is SYDVKM. As DNA, the CDR3 is TGTGCCAGCAAATATGGGAGGGGGCTAGCCACTGAAGCTTTCTTT. This gives the protein CASKYGRGLATEAFF.

The CDR3 reads CASSQDLSVAQYF. The CDR3 region has the DNA TGTGCCAGCAGCCAAGATCTAAGCGTCGCGCAGTATTTT. V and J are TRBV14 and TRBJ2-3; D is undetermined. The CDR3 totals 13 residues. Germline values: CDR1 SGHDN, CDR2 FVKESK. V gave up 0 bases and J gave up 10 bases, with 11 bases separating them.

The CDR3 sequence: CASSLDLTYEQYF. The CDR3 bases are TGTGCCAGCAGCTTAGATCTGACCTACGAGCAGTACTTC. V is TRBV11-2 and J is TRBJ2-7, with D unclear. The CDR3 sequence is 13 residues long. V was shortened by 0 bases and J by 2 bases, with 5 bases between the two germline ends. The germline CDR1 and CDR2 sequences are SGHAT and FQNNGV.

The chain recombines TRBV5-1 with TRBJ2-3; the D gene is possibly TRBD2 (6 bases). This CDR3 has 16 amino acids. Germline V gene data show CDR1 as SGHRS and CDR2 as YFSETQ. Between the trimmed V and J ends, which lost 5 bases and 0 bases, there was a span of 16 bases. The CDR3 reads CASRSLAPTSTDTQYF. As DNA, the CDR3 is TGCGCCAGCAGATCACTAGCACCTACTAGCACAGATACGCAGTATTTT.

The gene calls are TRBV4-3 and TRBJ2-3, with D perhaps assigned TRBD1 or TRBD2 (6 bases each). The germline CDR1 and CDR2 sequences are LGHNA and YSLEER. The CDR3 length is 17 residues. The ends were cut back, 6 bases at V and 4 bases at J, with 23 bases in the middle. The CDR3 coding sequence is TGCGCCAGCAGTCAAAGTGGGGTCGGGGGCTGGGCAGATACGCAGTATTTT. Its translation: CASSQSGVGGWADTQYF.

This sequence joins TRBV5-1 and TRBJ2-5; D is perhaps TRBD2 (6 bases). Germline-derived CDR1 and CDR2 are SGHRS and YFSETQ. CDR3 length: 14 residues. V lost 2 bases, J lost 2 bases, and 10 bases lay in between. The CDR3 DNA sequence: TGCGCCAGCAGCTTACCTAGCGAGCAAGAGACCCAGTACTTC. Translating it yields CASSLPSEQETQYF.

The chain employs TRBV1 and TRBJ1-1; the D call of TRBD1 is as the table states it, not checked on the DNA. TRBV1 is marked as a pseudogene. This CDR3 has 16 residues. CDR3 nucleotides: TGCACCAGCAGCCAAATTTTAACAGGGGGCGTCCCTGAAGCTTTCTTT. The encoded protein is CTSSQILTGGVPEAFF.

The V gene is TRBV9, the J gene TRBJ1-4; no firm D call. Deletions cut 0 bases from V and 0 bases from J, with 9 bases between. Germline-derived CDR1 and CDR2 are SGDLS and YYNGEE. The CDR3 has 16 amino acids. CDR3 sequence: CASSVELVTTNEKLFF. The CDR3 bases are TGTGCCAGCAGCGTAGAGTTGGTTACAACTAATGAAAAACTGTTTTTT.

As regards this clone: The sample holds other DNA sequences that translate to the same CDR3. The chain links TRBV18 to TRBJ2-6; no definite D call. Deletions cut 3 bases from V and 1 base from J, with 1 base between. The length of the CDR3 is 13 residues. Germline CDR1 reads KGHSH; CDR2 reads LQKENI. CDR3 DNA sequence: TGTGCCAGCTCACCGTCTGGGGCCAACGTCCTGACTTTC. Translation gives CASSPSGANVLTF.

This chain uses TRBV6-5 with TRBJ2-5; the match to TRBD1 covers 10 bases. Per the germline V gene, CDR1 is MNHEY and CDR2 is SVGAGI. The J segment lost 5 bases and the V segment lost 5 bases, leaving 8 bases of the junction unmatched. The CDR3 runs to 15 residues. CDR3 sequence reads: CASSRQTGGRETQYF. The CDR3 DNA reads TGTGCCAGCAGTCGGCAGACAGGGGGCCGGGAGACCCAGTACTTC.

The J gene is TRBJ2-7, the V gene TRBV6-6; D remains unclear. The ends were cut back, 6 bases at V and 2 bases at J, with 11 bases in the middle. Germline V gene sequence: CDR1 MNHNY, CDR2 SVGAGI (reference sequence). The CDR3 is 13 amino acids. The CDR3 here is CASSPTPPYEQYF. In nucleotides, the CDR3 is TGTGCCAGCAGCCCCACCCCCCCCTACGAGCAGTACTTC.